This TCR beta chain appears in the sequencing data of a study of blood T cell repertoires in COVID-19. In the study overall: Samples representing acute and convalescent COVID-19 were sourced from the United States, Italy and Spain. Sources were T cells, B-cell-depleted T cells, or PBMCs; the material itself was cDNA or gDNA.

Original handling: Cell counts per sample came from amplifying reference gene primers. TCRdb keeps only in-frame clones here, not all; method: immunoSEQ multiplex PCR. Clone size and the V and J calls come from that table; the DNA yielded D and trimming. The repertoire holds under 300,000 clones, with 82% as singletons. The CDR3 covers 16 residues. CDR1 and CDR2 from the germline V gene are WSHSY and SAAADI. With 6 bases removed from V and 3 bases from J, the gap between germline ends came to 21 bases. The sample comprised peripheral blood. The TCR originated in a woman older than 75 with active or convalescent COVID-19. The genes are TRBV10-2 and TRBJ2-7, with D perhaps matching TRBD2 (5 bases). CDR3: CASSAPLRRVFYEQYF. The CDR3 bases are TGCGCCAGCAGCGCGCCCCTGCGGCGGGTGTTCTACGAGCAGTACTTC.